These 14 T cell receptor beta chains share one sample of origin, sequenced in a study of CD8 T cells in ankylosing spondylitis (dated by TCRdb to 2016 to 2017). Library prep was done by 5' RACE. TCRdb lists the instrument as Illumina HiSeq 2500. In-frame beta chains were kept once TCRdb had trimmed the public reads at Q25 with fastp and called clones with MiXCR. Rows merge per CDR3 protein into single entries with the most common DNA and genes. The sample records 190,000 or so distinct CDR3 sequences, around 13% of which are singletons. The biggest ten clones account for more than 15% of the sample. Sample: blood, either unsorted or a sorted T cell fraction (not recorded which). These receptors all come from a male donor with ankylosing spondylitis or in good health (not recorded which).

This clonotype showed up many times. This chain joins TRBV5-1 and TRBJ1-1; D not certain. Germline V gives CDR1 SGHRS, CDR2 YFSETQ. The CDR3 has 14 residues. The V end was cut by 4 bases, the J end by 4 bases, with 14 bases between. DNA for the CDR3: TGCGCCAGCAGCCCTGGCGGAGGTAGCACTGAAGCTTTCTTT. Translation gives CASSPGGGSTEAFF.

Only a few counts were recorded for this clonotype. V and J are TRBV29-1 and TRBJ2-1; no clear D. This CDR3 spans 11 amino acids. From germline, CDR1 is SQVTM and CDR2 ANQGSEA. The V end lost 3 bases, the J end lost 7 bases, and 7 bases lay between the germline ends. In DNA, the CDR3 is TGCAGCGTTGAGGAAGGGAATGAGCAGTTCTTC. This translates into CSVEEGNEQFF.

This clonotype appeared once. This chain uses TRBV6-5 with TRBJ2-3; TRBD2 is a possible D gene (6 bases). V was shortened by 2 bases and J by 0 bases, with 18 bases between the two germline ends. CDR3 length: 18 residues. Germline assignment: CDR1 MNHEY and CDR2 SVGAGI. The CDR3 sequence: CASSYGLPAGTSTDTQYF. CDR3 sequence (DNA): TGTGCCAGCAGTTACGGGCTTCCGGCGGGAACTAGCACAGATACGCAGTATTTT.

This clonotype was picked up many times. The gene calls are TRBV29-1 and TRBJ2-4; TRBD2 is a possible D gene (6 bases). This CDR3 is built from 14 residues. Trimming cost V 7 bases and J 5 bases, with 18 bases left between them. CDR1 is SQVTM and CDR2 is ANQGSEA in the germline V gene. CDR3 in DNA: TGCAGCGGAGGTGGAGGTTGGGGGGAAAACATTCAGTACTTC. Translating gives CSGGGGWGENIQYF.

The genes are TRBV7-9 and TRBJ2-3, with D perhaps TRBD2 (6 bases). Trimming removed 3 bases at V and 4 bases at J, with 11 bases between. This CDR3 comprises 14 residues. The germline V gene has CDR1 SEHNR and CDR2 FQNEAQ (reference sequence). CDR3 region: CASSLGGVSDTQYF. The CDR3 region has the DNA TGTGCCAGCAGCTTGGGGGGAGTTTCAGATACGCAGTATTTT.

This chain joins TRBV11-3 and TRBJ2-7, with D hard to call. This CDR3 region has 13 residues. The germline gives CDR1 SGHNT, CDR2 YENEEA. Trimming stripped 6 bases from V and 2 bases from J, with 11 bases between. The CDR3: CASSDRQTYEQYF. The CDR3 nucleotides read TGTGCCAGCAGTGACCGCCAAACCTACGAGCAGTACTTC.

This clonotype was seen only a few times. CDR3 DNA: TGTGCCAGCAGTTACTCCGAGACAGGGTTCTATGGCTACACCTTC. Protein sequence: CASSYSETGFYGYTF. This chain links TRBV6-6 with TRBJ1-2; 7 bases map to TRBD1. The junction had 5 bases not matched to a gene; V was cut back by 0 bases and J by 4 bases. The V gene's germline CDR1 is MNHNY and CDR2 SVGAGI (reference sequence). CDR3 length: 15 residues.

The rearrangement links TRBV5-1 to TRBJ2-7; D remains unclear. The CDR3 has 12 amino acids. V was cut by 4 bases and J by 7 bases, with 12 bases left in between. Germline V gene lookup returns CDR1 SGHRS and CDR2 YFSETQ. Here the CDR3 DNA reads TGCGCCAGCAGCCTCTGGGATGGTGAGCAGTACTTC. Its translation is CASSLWDGEQYF. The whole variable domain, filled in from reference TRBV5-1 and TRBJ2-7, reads KAGVTQTPRYLIKTRGQQVTLSCSPISGHRSVSWYQQTPGQGLQFLFEYFSETQRNKGNFPGRFSGRQFSNSRSEMNVSTLELGDSALYLCASSLWDGEQYFGPGTRLTVT.

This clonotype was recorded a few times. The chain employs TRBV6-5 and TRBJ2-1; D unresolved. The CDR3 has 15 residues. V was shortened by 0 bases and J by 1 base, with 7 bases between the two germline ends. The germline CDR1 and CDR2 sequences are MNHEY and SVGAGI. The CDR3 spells CASSYSIGSYNEQFF. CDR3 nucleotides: TGTGCCAGCAGTTACTCGATAGGGTCCTACAATGAGCAGTTCTTC.

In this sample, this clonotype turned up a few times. Here the CDR3 reads CASTGTSSLDPTDTQYF. In DNA form, the CDR3 reads TGTGCCAGCACAGGGACTAGCTCGCTGGATCCCACAGATACGCAGTATTTT. The genes are TRBV9 and TRBJ2-3; 9 bases agree with TRBD2. The CDR3 has 17 amino acids. CDR1 is SGDLS and CDR2 is YYNGEE in the germline V gene. Germline trimming cut 6 bases from V and 2 bases from J; bases unmatched to any gene: 13.

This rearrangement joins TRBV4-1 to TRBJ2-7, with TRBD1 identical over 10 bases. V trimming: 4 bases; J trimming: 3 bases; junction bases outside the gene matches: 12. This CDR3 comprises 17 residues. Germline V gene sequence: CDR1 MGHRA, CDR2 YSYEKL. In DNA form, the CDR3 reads TGCGCCAGCAGCCCGCTCTCCGGGACAGGGGCCAGCTACGAGCAGTACTTC. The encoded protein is CASSPLSGTGASYEQYF.

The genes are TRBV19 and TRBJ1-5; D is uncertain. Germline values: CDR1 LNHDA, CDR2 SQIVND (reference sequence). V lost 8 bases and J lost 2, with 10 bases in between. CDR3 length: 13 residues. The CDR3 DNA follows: TGTGCCAGTGCCGGAGAGGGCAATCAGCCCCAGCATTTT. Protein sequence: CASAGEGNQPQHF.

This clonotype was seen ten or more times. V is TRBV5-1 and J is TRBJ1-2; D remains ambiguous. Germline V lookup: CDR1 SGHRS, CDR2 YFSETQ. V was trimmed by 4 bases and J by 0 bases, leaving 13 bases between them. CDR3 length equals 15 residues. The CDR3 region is CASSLRVATNYGYTF. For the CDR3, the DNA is TGCGCCAGCAGCCTGAGGGTAGCTACTAACTATGGCTACACCTTC.

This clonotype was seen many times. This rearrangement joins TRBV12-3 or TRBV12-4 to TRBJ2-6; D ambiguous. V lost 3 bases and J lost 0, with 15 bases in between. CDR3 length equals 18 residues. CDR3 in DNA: TGTGCCAGCAGTTTTTCTCTGTCTGTACACTCTGGGGCCAACGTCCTGACTTTC. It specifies CASSFSLSVHSGANVLTF.